Each of the 6 T cell receptor beta chains below was sequenced from the same sample in a study of cytomegalovirus exposure and HLA in healthy donors. TCRdb's table, derived via immunoSEQ multiplex PCR, lists solely in-frame clones and lacks some. The data hold about 200,000 clones, with 70% to 90% observed a single time. Input material: PBMCs. These receptors came from a woman aged 18-29 years in good health and CMV-seronegative.

V and J are TRBV27 and TRBJ2-7, with 7 bases lining up with TRBD1. Per germline, CDR1 MNHEY and CDR2 SMNVEV (reference sequence). V was clipped by 3 bases and J by 5 bases; unmatched bases: 7. The CDR3 extends over 14 amino acids. The CDR3 DNA follows: TGTGCCAGCAGTTTCGAACAGGGGATTGACGAGCAGTACTTC. It translates to CASSFEQGIDEQYF.

The genes are TRBV2 and TRBJ1-1; 8 positions agree with TRBD1. The CDR3 length is 13 residues. From germline, CDR1 is SNHLY and CDR2 FYNNEI. Unmatched junction bases numbered 4, after V lost 0 bases and J lost 10 bases. CDR3 bases: TGTGCCAGCAGTGAAGCGGCAGGGGGCGTAGCTTTCTTT. This encodes CASSEAAGGVAFF.

CDR3 nucleotides: TGTGCCAGCAGCTCACAGGGATGGGGCAATCAGCCCCAGCATTTT. Amino acids: CASSSQGWGNQPQHF. This chain uses TRBV2 with TRBJ1-5; a possible D gene is TRBD1 (6 bases). The CDR3 spans 15 residues. Germline V gene sequence: CDR1 SNHLY, CDR2 FYNNEI. Trimming took off 6 bases at V and 2 bases at J, with 14 bases between the two ends.

The chain has TRBV11-2 and TRBJ2-7; TRBD1 matches at 7 bases. Germline lookup yields CDR1 SGHAT and CDR2 FQNNGV. V shed 3 bases and J 3 bases; nucleotides not matched to a gene: 2. This CDR3 contains 13 residues. CDR3 DNA sequence: TGTGCCAGCAGCTTCCGGGACAGCTACGAGCAGTACTTC. Amino acid sequence: CASSFRDSYEQYF.

The chain couples TRBV6-1 to TRBJ1-4, with a possible D match to TRBD1 (5 bases). The CDR3 spans 14 residues. V dropped 8 bases and J dropped 0 bases, with 10 bases sitting between them. Per the germline V gene, CDR1 is MNHNS and CDR2 is SASEGT. CDR3 region: CASRQSATNEKLFF. The CDR3 DNA reads as TGTGCCAGCCGACAGAGTGCAACTAATGAAAAACTGTTTTTT.

The CDR3 DNA sequence: TGTGCCAGCAGCATTCGGATGGGCCGCAATGAGCAGTTCTTC. This sequence encodes CASSIRMGRNEQFF. The chain carries TRBV7-2 and TRBJ2-1; no clear D. The CDR3 spans 14 residues. V was cut by 5 bases and J by 6 bases, with 14 bases left in between. CDR1 and CDR2 from the germline V gene are SGHTA and FQGNSA.